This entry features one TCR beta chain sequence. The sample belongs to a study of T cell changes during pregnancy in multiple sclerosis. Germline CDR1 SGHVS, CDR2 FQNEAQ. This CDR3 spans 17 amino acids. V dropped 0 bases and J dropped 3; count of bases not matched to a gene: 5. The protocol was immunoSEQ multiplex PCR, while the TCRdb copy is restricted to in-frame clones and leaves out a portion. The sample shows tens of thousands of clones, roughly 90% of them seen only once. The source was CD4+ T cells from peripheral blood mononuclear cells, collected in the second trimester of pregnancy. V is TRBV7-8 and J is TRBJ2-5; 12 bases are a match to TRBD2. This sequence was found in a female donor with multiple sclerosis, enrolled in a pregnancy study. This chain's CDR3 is CASSLAGLAGGKETQYF. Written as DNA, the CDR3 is TGTGCCAGCAGCTTAGCGGGGCTAGCGGGAGGGAAAGAGACCCAGTACTTC.